Below, 2 T cell receptor beta chains from the same sample are listed, as sequenced in a study of patients and donors after allogeneic stem cell transplantation. TCRdb called the RT-PCR reads again in MiXCR, with one record for every CDR3 protein. Of about 400,000 distinct CDR3 sequences detected, 16% appear once; the ten largest clones hold less than 8.5%. The material sequenced was blood, either unsorted or a sorted T cell fraction (not recorded which). The receptors shown here come from a human donor who was either an allogeneic HSCT recipient or a stem cell or donor lymphocyte infusion donor (not recorded which). It is not recorded whose cells these are; they may come from a transplant donor.

V usage is TRBV10-3 and J usage is TRBJ2-1; TRBD2 matches at 10 bases. The CDR3 sequence is 17 residues long. The V segment lost 6 bases and the J segment 1 base; nucleotides outside the gene matches: 9. Per the germline V gene, CDR1 is ENHRY and CDR2 is SYGVKD. The CDR3 loop is CAISHLAGVESYNEQFF. Written as DNA, the CDR3 is TGTGCCATCAGCCACCTAGCGGGAGTGGAGTCCTACAATGAGCAGTTCTTC.

This clonotype was seen more than once but under ten times. The chain carries TRBV4-1 and TRBJ1-1; D is uncertain. Per germline, CDR1 MGHRA and CDR2 YSYEKL. The CDR3 is 15 residues long. V was trimmed by 2 bases and J by 1 base, leaving 11 bases between them. This CDR3 reads CASSQKRPTNTEAFF. The CDR3 DNA sequence: TGCGCCAGCAGCCAAAAACGGCCTACGAACACTGAAGCTTTCTTT.